The sequence of this T cell receptor (beta chain) was determined in a study of blood T cell repertoires in COVID-19. Study details: From the United States, Italy and Spain came samples of acute and convalescent COVID-19. From T cells, B-cell-depleted T cells, or PBMCs came the material, which was cDNA or gDNA.

Under the authors' procedure: Amplified reference gene primers provided the basis for estimating nucleated cell counts. Here immunoSEQ multiplex PCR was the method, and the copy in TCRdb shows in-frame clones only, minus some. The V and J calls and clone size are taken from that table; D and trimming were inferred from the DNA. The top ten clones hold more than 13% of a sample with 55,000 to 80,000 clones, roughly 75% of them seen once. In Seattle, patients joined the study during active infection and were tracked longitudinally. CDR1 is SQVTM, CDR2 ANQGSEA, per germline. V was pared by 3 bases and J by 4 bases, with 9 bases between. The CDR3 sequence is 13 residues long.

This TCR derives from a man aged 60-69 years with COVID-19, enrolled during active disease. Sequencing was performed on peripheral blood. The rearrangement links TRBV29-1 to TRBJ2-2; TRBD2 is a possible D gene (6 bases). For the CDR3, the DNA is TGCAGCGTTGAGGGAGGCAGCACCGGGGAGCTGTTTTTT. This translates into CSVEGGSTGELFF.